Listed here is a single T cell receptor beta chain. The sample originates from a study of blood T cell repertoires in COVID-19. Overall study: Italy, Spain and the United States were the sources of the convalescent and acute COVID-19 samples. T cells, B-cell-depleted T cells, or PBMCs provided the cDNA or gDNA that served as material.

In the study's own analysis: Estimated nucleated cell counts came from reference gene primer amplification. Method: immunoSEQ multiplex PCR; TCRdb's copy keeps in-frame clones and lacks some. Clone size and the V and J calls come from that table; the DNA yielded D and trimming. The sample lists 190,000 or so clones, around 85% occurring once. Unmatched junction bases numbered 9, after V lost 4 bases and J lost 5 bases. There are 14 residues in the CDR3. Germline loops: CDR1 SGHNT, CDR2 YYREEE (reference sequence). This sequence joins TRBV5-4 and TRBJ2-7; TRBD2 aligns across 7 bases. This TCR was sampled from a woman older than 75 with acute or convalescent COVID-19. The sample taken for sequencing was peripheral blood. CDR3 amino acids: CASSLGGGSHEQYF. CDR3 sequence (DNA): TGTGCCAGCAGCCTTGGGGGGGGGTCCCACGAGCAGTACTTC.